The rows below give T cell receptor beta chains drawn from one sample of a study of control samples from healthy donors and cancer patients. The table came from immunoSEQ multiplex PCR; TCRdb's copy has only in-frame clones and leaves some out. This table lists 150,000 to 200,000 clones. The specimen sequenced was blood. The receptors were sampled from a woman in her 30s in good health. CDR3s include the opening cysteine and the closing phenylalanine or tryptophan. A D gene is named only where the DNA matches it firmly.

J gene: TRBJ1-3
V gene: TRBV3-1/TRBV3-2
D gene: TRBD1
CDR3 DNA: TGTGCCAGCAGCCAATTGGGACAGGGGGGAAACACCATATATTTT
CDR3 protein: CASSQLGQGGNTIYF

J gene: TRBJ2-7
V gene: TRBV29-1
D gene: TRBD2
CDR3 DNA: TGCAGCCACCCTCCTTTGCGGGGGGCCTACGAGCAGTACTTC
CDR3 protein: CSHPPLRGAYEQYF

J gene: TRBJ1-1
V gene: TRBV5-6
D gene: TRBD1
CDR3 DNA: TGTGCCAGCAGCAGGGACAGGGCGAACACTGAAGCTTTCTTT
CDR3 protein: CASSRDRANTEAFF

J gene: TRBJ1-6
V gene: TRBV10-3
D gene: TRBD1
CDR3 DNA: TGTGCCATGGGACAGGGCGAAAATTCACCCCTCCACTTT
CDR3 protein: CAMGQGENSPLHF

J gene: TRBJ1-2
V gene: TRBV5-4
D gene: NA
CDR3 DNA: TGTGCCAGCAGCTTGTGGTTGGGCACCTTCTATGGCTACACCTTC
CDR3 protein: CASSLWLGTFYGYTF

J gene: TRBJ1-5
V gene: TRBV21-1
D gene: NA
CDR3 DNA: TGTGCCAGCCCCAACAGGGGGGCCCTTAGCAATCAGCCCCAGCATTTT
CDR3 protein: CASPNRGALSNQPQHF

J gene: TRBJ1-5
V gene: TRBV15
D gene: TRBD1
CDR3 DNA: TGTGCCACCAGCAGAGATCTAGCCGGACAGGGATCTCAGCCCCAGCATTTT
CDR3 protein: CATSRDLAGQGSQPQHF

J gene: TRBJ1-2
V gene: TRBV6-2/TRBV6-3
D gene: NA
CDR3 DNA: TGTGCCAGCAGTTACTCTCGTAGGGAGGCCACCTTC
CDR3 protein: CASSYSRREATF

J gene: TRBJ1-5
V gene: TRBV10-3
D gene: TRBD1
CDR3 DNA: TGTGCCATCAGTGAGTCCGGGACAGGGAATCAGCCCCAGCATTTT
CDR3 protein: CAISESGTGNQPQHF

J gene: TRBJ1-1
V gene: TRBV6-5
D gene: NA
CDR3 DNA: TGTGCCAGCAGTTACTCGGGGGGCATGAACACTGAAGCTTTCTTT
CDR3 protein: CASSYSGGMNTEAFF

J gene: TRBJ1-4
V gene: TRBV6-5
D gene: NA
CDR3 DNA: TGTGCCAGCAGTCTCACCCTTAGGCGGTCGGAACTGTTTTTT
CDR3 protein: CASSLTLRRSELFF

J gene: TRBJ1-5
V gene: TRBV4-1
D gene: NA
CDR3 DNA: TGCGCCAGCAGCCAAGTGGCGACACCGAGCAATCAGCCCCAGCATTTT
CDR3 protein: CASSQVATPSNQPQHF

J gene: TRBJ1-1
V gene: TRBV7-6
D gene: NA
CDR3 DNA: TGTGCCAGCAGCCCTAATTGGGCCACTGAAGCTTTCTTT
CDR3 protein: CASSPNWATEAFF

J gene: TRBJ1-1
V gene: TRBV6-4
D gene: NA
CDR3 DNA: TGTGCCAGCAGGCGAACAGGGAACACTGAAGCTTTCTTT
CDR3 protein: CASRRTGNTEAFF

J gene: TRBJ2-7
V gene: TRBV5-6
D gene: TRBD1
CDR3 DNA: TGTGCCAGCAGCTTTCTAGGGACAGGGTCCTACGAGCAGTACTTC
CDR3 protein: CASSFLGTGSYEQYF

J gene: TRBJ1-5
V gene: TRBV19
D gene: NA
CDR3 DNA: TGTGCCAGTAGTATGAGGCCCGTCCTTAGCAATCAGGCCCAGCATTTT
CDR3 protein: CASSMRPVLSNQAQHF

J gene: TRBJ1-5
V gene: TRBV5-5
D gene: NA
CDR3 DNA: TGTGCCAGCAGCTTGGAGGGGCCGGTTGGGCAGCCCCAGCATTTT
CDR3 protein: CASSLEGPVGQPQHF

J gene: TRBJ2-1
V gene: TRBV5-1
D gene: NA
CDR3 DNA: TGCGCCAGCAGCTTGGAAGGTTCCTACAATGAGCAGTTCTTC
CDR3 protein: CASSLEGSYNEQFF

J gene: TRBJ2-3
V gene: TRBV18
D gene: NA
CDR3 DNA: TGTGCCAGCTCACCCGAGCTCTTGAGCACAGATACGCAGTATTTT
CDR3 protein: CASSPELLSTDTQYF

J gene: TRBJ1-5
V gene: TRBV28
D gene: TRBD1
CDR3 DNA: TGTGCCAGCAGTGGGACAGGGGGTGGTAATCAGCCCCAGCATTTT
CDR3 protein: CASSGTGGGNQPQHF

J gene: TRBJ2-1
V gene: TRBV3-1/TRBV3-2
D gene: TRBD2
CDR3 DNA: TGTGCCAGCAGCCCGGGACTAGCGGGGGGTTACAATGAGCAGTTCTTC
CDR3 protein: CASSPGLAGGYNEQFF

J gene: TRBJ2-7
V gene: TRBV6-2/TRBV6-3
D gene: NA
CDR3 DNA: TGTGCCAGCAGTTACTCCGCTCGCTACGAGCAGTACTTC
CDR3 protein: CASSYSARYEQYF

J gene: TRBJ2-3
V gene: TRBV19
D gene: NA
CDR3 DNA: TGTGCCAGTAGCAATCAAGGGGGGCCGGGGGATACGCAGTATTTT
CDR3 protein: CASSNQGGPGDTQYF

J gene: TRBJ2-3
V gene: TRBV28
D gene: NA
CDR3 DNA: TGTGCCAGCAAGGTTGGGGGAGGGGGCGCAGATACGCAGTATTTT
CDR3 protein: CASKVGGGGADTQYF

J gene: TRBJ2-7
V gene: TRBV27
D gene: NA
CDR3 DNA: TGTGCCAGCAGTTCCAGAGGGGGGTACGAGCAGTACTTC
CDR3 protein: CASSSRGGYEQYF

J gene: TRBJ2-7
V gene: TRBV4-1
D gene: NA
CDR3 DNA: TGCGCCAGCAGTCTACAGGAGACCACCTACGAGCAGTACTTC
CDR3 protein: CASSLQETTYEQYF

J gene: TRBJ1-1
V gene: TRBV7-3
D gene: NA
CDR3 DNA: TGTGCCAGCAGCTCAACAGGACCTCCCGAAGCTTTCTTT
CDR3 protein: CASSSTGPPEAFF

J gene: TRBJ2-1
V gene: TRBV25-1
D gene: NA
CDR3 DNA: TGTGCCAGCAGTGAACAGGGCTCGTCCTACAATGAGCAGTTCTTC
CDR3 protein: CASSEQGSSYNEQFF

J gene: TRBJ2-7
V gene: TRBV15
D gene: NA
CDR3 DNA: TGTGCCACCAGCAGAGATGAAGACGAGCAGTACTTC
CDR3 protein: CATSRDEDEQYF

J gene: TRBJ2-4
V gene: TRBV20-1
D gene: NA
CDR3 DNA: TGCAGTGCTAGGCCCCAAAACATTCAGTACTTC
CDR3 protein: CSARPQNIQYF

J gene: TRBJ1-5
V gene: TRBV10-3
D gene: NA
CDR3 DNA: TGTGCCATCAGTGTGGGGGGCCAGCCCCAGCATTTT
CDR3 protein: CAISVGGQPQHF

J gene: TRBJ1-1
V gene: TRBV10-3
D gene: NA
CDR3 DNA: TGTGCCATCAAGGGCAGGGGGAACACTGAAGCTTTCTTT
CDR3 protein: CAIKGRGNTEAFF

J gene: TRBJ1-5
V gene: TRBV28
D gene: TRBD1
CDR3 DNA: TGTGCCAGCAGTTTAGGGGGACAGACACAGCCCCAGCATTTT
CDR3 protein: CASSLGGQTQPQHF

J gene: TRBJ1-2
V gene: TRBV7-8
D gene: TRBD1
CDR3 DNA: TGTGCCAGCAGCTTACGTCGACCGCTGGACAGGGGGCTGCTGGATGGCTACACCTTC
CDR3 protein: CASSLRRPLDRGLLDGYTF

J gene: TRBJ2-2
V gene: TRBV30
D gene: NA
CDR3 DNA: TGTGCCTGCCCGAGGGGGGGCCCCGGGGAGCTGTTTTTT
CDR3 protein: CACPRGGPGELFF

J gene: TRBJ2-2
V gene: TRBV11-3
D gene: TRBD1
CDR3 DNA: TGTGCCAGCAGCAACCGGGACAGGGGGCTTGGTGGAGAGCTGTTTTTT
CDR3 protein: CASSNRDRGLGGELFF

J gene: TRBJ2-7
V gene: TRBV9
D gene: TRBD1
CDR3 DNA: TGTGCCAGCAGCGCCGGGACAGGGCACTCCGAGCAGTACTTC
CDR3 protein: CASSAGTGHSEQYF

J gene: TRBJ2-7
V gene: TRBV28
D gene: NA
CDR3 DNA: TGTGCCAGCAGTTTCCGCCGAACAGGGTTGGAGTACTTC
CDR3 protein: CASSFRRTGLEYF

J gene: TRBJ1-2
V gene: TRBV5-1
D gene: TRBD1
CDR3 DNA: TGCGCCAGCAGCTTGTTTGGACAGGGCGACTATGGCTACACCTTC
CDR3 protein: CASSLFGQGDYGYTF

J gene: TRBJ2-7
V gene: TRBV11-2
D gene: NA
CDR3 DNA: TGTGCCAGCAGCTTCGGTGCCTCCTACGAGCAGTACTTC
CDR3 protein: CASSFGASYEQYF

J gene: TRBJ1-1
V gene: TRBV25-1
D gene: TRBD1
CDR3 DNA: TGTGCCAGCAGTCTAGCAGGGGGCACTGAAGCTTTCTTT
CDR3 protein: CASSLAGGTEAFF

J gene: TRBJ1-2
V gene: TRBV4-1
D gene: NA
CDR3 DNA: TGCGCCAGCAGCCAACCCTACCAGGGGAATTACCATGGCTACACCTTC
CDR3 protein: CASSQPYQGNYHGYTF

J gene: TRBJ1-5
V gene: TRBV25-1
D gene: NA
CDR3 DNA: TGTGCCAGCTCCCCTAGGGACAGCAATCAGCCCCAGCATTTT
CDR3 protein: CASSPRDSNQPQHF

J gene: TRBJ1-3
V gene: TRBV4-2
D gene: NA
CDR3 DNA: TGTGCCAGCAGCCAACTTGGGACGGACTCTGGAAACACCATATATTTT
CDR3 protein: CASSQLGTDSGNTIYF

J gene: TRBJ1-2
V gene: TRBV10-2
D gene: TRBD1
CDR3 DNA: TGCGCCAGTAGCCCCGGGACAGGGGTGGGTGGCTACACCTTC
CDR3 protein: CASSPGTGVGGYTF

J gene: TRBJ1-4
V gene: TRBV18
D gene: NA
CDR3 DNA: TGTGCCAGCTCACCACCAAATAAGATACGGGGTGAAAAACTGTTTTTT
CDR3 protein: CASSPPNKIRGEKLFF

J gene: TRBJ2-7
V gene: TRBV18
D gene: TRBD1
CDR3 DNA: TGTGCCAGCTCACCGTCGGGACAGGGGGTCTCCTACGAGCAGTACTTC
CDR3 protein: CASSPSGQGVSYEQYF

J gene: TRBJ2-7
V gene: TRBV11-1
D gene: TRBD1
CDR3 DNA: TGTGCCAGCAGGGGACAGGGGGCAAGAGAGCAGTACTTC
CDR3 protein: CASRGQGAREQYF

J gene: TRBJ2-5
V gene: TRBV2
D gene: NA
CDR3 DNA: TGTGCCAGCAGAGGGGAAGGAGAGACCCAGTACTTC
CDR3 protein: CASRGEGETQYF

J gene: TRBJ2-1
V gene: TRBV2
D gene: TRBD2
CDR3 DNA: TGTGCCAGCAGTGGACTAGCGGGGCTAGGTAACAATGAGCAGTTCTTC
CDR3 protein: CASSGLAGLGNNEQFF

J gene: TRBJ2-3
V gene: TRBV6-5
D gene: NA
CDR3 DNA: TGTGCCAGCAGTTCCATCACAGATACGCAGTATTTT
CDR3 protein: CASSSITDTQYF

J gene: TRBJ1-2
V gene: TRBV4-1
D gene: TRBD1
CDR3 DNA: TGCGCCAGCAGCCAAGATAAGGCAGGGGGATATGGCTACACCTTC
CDR3 protein: CASSQDKAGGYGYTF

J gene: TRBJ2-5
V gene: TRBV3-1/TRBV3-2
D gene: NA
CDR3 DNA: TGTGCCAGCAGCCCTTCCCTGGGGGAGGGGGCAGAGACCCAGTACTTC
CDR3 protein: CASSPSLGEGAETQYF

J gene: TRBJ1-2
V gene: TRBV19
D gene: NA
CDR3 DNA: TGTGCCAGCCGGACAGATCTTAACTATGGCTACACCTTC
CDR3 protein: CASRTDLNYGYTF

J gene: TRBJ2-7
V gene: TRBV5-6
D gene: NA
CDR3 DNA: TGTGCCAGCAGCTTGGCGGGGCAGGGAAGTACCTACGAGCAGTACTTC
CDR3 protein: CASSLAGQGSTYEQYF

J gene: TRBJ1-1
V gene: TRBV3-1/TRBV3-2
D gene: NA
CDR3 DNA: TGTGCCAGCAGCCAGACACCTAGGGGTGAAGCTTTCTTT
CDR3 protein: CASSQTPRGEAFF

J gene: TRBJ2-3
V gene: TRBV28
D gene: TRBD1
CDR3 DNA: TGTGCCACGACAGGGGGCGTACTTACTAGCACAGATACGCAGTATTTT
CDR3 protein: CATTGGVLTSTDTQYF